The T cell receptor (beta chain) under discussion was sequenced for a study of blood T cell repertoires in COVID-19. Using immunoSEQ multiplex PCR, the repertoire was profiled, and TCRdb retains in-frame clones only, with some absent. The sample includes approximately 300,000 clones, 80% to 90% of them seen just once. The germline gives CDR1 MNHEY, CDR2 SMNVEV (reference sequence). The CDR3 has 15 residues. With 6 bases removed from V and 0 bases from J, the gap between germline ends came to 14 bases. The source is a woman between 45 and 60 years old with COVID-19, enrolled during active disease. The sequencing input was peripheral blood. The gene calls are TRBV27 and TRBJ1-1, with D possibly TRBD1 on 6 matching bases. The CDR3 DNA reads as TGTGCCAGCAGGATGGCAGGGGTAATGAACACTGAAGCTTTCTTT. This encodes CASRMAGVMNTEAFF.